This T cell receptor beta chain was identified in a study of CD8 T cells in ankylosing spondylitis. This CDR3 comprises 14 residues. V lost 1 base to trimming and J lost 3 bases, with 8 bases between them. The germline V gene encodes CDR1 MGHRA and CDR2 YSYEKL. MiXCR, applied by TCRdb to the 5' RACE reads, yields one record per CDR3 protein. The sample carries under 400,000 distinct CDR3 sequences, approximately 10% recorded once. This clonotype has only a few counts. The sample comprised blood, either unsorted or a sorted T cell fraction (not recorded which). The rearrangement uses TRBV4-1 and TRBJ2-3; D is unclear. This receptor was identified in a female donor with ankylosing spondylitis or in good health (not recorded which). CDR3 in DNA: TGCGCCAGCAGCCAAGTCCTTACGACAGATACGCAGTATTTT. This translates into CASSQVLTTDTQYF.